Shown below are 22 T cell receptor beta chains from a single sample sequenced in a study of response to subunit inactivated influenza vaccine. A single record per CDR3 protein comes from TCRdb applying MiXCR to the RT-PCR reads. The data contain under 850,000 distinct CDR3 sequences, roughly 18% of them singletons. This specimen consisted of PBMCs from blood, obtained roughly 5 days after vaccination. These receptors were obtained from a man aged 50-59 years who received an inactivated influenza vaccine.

CDR3 nucleotides: TGTGCCATCAGGCCAGGGCCCACAGATACGCAGTATTTT. Protein product: CAIRPGPTDTQYF. This rearrangement joins TRBV10-3 to TRBJ2-3; a weak D match, TRBD1 (5 bases). Germline assignment: CDR1 ENHRY and CDR2 SYGVKD. Deletions cut 6 bases from V and 2 bases from J, with 9 bases between. The CDR3 extends over 13 amino acids.

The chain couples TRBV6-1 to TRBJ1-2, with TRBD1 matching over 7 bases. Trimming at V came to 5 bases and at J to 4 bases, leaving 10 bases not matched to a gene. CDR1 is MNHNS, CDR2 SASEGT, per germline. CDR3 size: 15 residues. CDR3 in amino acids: CASSPGTARGYGYTF. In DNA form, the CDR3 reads TGTGCCAGCAGTCCAGGGACAGCCCGAGGCTATGGCTACACCTTC.

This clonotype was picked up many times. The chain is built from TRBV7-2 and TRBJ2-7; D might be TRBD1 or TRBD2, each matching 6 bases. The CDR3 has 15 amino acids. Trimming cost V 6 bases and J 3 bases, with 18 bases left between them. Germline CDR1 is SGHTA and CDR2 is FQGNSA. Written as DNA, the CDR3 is TGTGCCAGCAGTCGAGAGGGGGGTCAGGGCTACGAGCAGTACTTC. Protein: CASSREGGQGYEQYF. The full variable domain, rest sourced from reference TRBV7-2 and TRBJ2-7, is GAGVSQSPSNKVTEKGKDVELRCDPISGHTALYWYRQSLGQGLEFLIYFQGNSAPDKSGLPSDRFSAERTGGSVSTLTIQRTQQEDSAVYLCASSREGGQGYEQYFGPGTRLTVT.

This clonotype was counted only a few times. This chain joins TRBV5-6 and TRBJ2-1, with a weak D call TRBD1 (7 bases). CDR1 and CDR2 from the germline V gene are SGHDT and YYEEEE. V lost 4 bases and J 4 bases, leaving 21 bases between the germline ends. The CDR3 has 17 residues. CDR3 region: CASSRRRRGTVYNEQFF. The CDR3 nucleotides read TGTGCCAGCAGCAGACGGAGACGCGGGACAGTTTACAATGAGCAGTTCTTC.

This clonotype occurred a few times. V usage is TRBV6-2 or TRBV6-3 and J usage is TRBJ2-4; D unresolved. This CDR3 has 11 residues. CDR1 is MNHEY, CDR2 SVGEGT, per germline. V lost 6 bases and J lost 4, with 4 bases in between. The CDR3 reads CASRSKNIQYF. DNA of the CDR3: TGTGCCAGCAGGTCTAAAAACATTCAGTACTTC.

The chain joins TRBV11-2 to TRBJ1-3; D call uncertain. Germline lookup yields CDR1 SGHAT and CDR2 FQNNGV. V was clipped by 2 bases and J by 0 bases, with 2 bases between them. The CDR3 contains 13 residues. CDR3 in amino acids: CASSLHSGNTIYF. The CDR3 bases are TGTGCCAGCAGCTTACACTCTGGAAACACCATATATTTT.

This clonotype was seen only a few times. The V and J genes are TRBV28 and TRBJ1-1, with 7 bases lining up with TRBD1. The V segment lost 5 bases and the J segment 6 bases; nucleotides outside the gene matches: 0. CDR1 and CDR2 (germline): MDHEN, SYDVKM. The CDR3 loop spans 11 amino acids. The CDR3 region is CASSTGAEAFF. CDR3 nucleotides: TGTGCCAGCAGTACAGGGGCTGAAGCTTTCTTT.

CDR3 residues: CASSLPGIETQYF. DNA of the CDR3: TGTGCCAGCAGCTTACCAGGGATTGAGACCCAGTACTTC. The J gene is TRBJ2-5, the V gene TRBV7-9; maybe TRBD1 (5 bases). Germline V gene data show CDR1 as SEHNR and CDR2 as FQNEAQ (reference sequence). V was trimmed by 2 bases and J by 5 bases, leaving 9 bases between them. This CDR3 comprises 13 residues. The full variable domain, in which reference TRBV7-9 and TRBJ2-5 provide the parts outside the CDR3, is DTGVSQNPRHKITKRGQNVTFRCDPISEHNRLYWYRQTLGQGPEFLTYFQNEAQLEKSRLLSDRFSAERPKGSFSTLEIQRTEQGDSAMYLCASSLPGIETQYFGPGTRLLVL.

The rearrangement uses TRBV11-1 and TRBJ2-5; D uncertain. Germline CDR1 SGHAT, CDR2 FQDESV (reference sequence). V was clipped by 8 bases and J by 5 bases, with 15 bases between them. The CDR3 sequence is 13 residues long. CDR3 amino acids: CASGTLVAETQYF. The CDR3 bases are TGTGCCAGCGGAACCTTAGTGGCGGAGACCCAGTACTTC.

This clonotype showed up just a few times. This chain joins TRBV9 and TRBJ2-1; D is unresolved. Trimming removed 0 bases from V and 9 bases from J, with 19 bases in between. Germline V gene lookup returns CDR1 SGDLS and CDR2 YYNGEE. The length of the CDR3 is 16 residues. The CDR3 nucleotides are TGTGCCAGCAGCGTAGCCGTCGGGCCGTGGGTCAGTGAGCAGTTCTTC. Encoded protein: CASSVAVGPWVSEQFF.

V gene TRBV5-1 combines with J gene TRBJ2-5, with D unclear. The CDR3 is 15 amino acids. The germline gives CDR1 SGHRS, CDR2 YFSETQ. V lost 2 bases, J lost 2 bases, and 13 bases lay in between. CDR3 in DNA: TGCGCCAGCAGCTTAGGGCGTGGGCAACAAGAGACCCAGTACTTC. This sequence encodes CASSLGRGQQETQYF.

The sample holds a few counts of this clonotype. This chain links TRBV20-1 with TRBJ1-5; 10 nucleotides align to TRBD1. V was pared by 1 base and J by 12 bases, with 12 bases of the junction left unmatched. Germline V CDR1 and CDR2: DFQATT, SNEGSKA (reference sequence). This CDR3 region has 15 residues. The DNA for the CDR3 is TGCAGTGCTAGAGGTGACAGGGGGCTGGTGAAGCTCCAGCATTTT. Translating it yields CSARGDRGLVKLQHF.

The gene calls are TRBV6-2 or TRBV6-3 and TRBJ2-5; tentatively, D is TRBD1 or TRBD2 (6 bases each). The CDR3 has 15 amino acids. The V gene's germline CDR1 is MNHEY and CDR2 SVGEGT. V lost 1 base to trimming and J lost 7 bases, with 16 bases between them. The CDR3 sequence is CASSYLRGQRLTQYF. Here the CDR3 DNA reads TGTGCCAGCAGTTACTTGCGGGGACAAAGGTTGACCCAGTACTTC.

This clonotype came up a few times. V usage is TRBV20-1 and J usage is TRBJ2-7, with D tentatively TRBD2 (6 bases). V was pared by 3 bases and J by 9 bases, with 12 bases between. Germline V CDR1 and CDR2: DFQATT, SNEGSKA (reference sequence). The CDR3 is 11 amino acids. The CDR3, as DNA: TGCAGTGCTAGTACGGGGGAGCGGCAGTACTTC. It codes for CSASTGERQYF.

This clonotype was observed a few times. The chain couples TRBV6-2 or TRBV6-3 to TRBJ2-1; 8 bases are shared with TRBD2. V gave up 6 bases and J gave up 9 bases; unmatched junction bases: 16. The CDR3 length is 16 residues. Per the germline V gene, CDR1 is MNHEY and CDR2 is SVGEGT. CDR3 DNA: TGTGCCAGCAGCGAATTACTAGCGGCTCTACGCGGTGAGCAGTTCTTC. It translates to CASSELLAALRGEQFF.

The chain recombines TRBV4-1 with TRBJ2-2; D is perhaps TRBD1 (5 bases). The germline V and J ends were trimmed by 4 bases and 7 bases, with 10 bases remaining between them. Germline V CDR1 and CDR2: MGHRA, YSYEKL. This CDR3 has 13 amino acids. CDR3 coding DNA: TGCGCCAGCAGCCCCCTAGGGGTCGGGGAGCTGTTTTTT. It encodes CASSPLGVGELFF.

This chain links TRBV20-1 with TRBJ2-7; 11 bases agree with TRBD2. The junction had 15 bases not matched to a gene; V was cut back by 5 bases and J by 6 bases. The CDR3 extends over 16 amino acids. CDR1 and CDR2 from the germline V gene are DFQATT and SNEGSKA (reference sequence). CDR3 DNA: TGCAGTGCTTCGCAAGTACTAGCGGGAGATACCCTCGAGCAGTACTTC. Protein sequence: CSASQVLAGDTLEQYF.

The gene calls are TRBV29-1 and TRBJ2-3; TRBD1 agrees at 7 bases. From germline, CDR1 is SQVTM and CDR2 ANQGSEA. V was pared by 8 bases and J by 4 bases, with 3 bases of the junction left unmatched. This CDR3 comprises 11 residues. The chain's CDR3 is CSFGQADTQYF. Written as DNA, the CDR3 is TGCAGCTTCGGACAGGCAGATACGCAGTATTTT.

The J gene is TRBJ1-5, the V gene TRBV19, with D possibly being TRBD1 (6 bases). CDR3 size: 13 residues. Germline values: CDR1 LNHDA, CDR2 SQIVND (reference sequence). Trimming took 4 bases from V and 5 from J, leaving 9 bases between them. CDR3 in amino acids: CASSTGVHQPQHF. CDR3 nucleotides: TGTGCCAGTAGTACAGGGGTACATCAGCCCCAGCATTTT.

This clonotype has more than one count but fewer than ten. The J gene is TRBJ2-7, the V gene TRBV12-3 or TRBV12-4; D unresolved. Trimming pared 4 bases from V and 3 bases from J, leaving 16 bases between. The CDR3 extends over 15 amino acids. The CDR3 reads CASSSSATLSYEQYF. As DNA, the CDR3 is TGTGCCAGCAGTTCGTCGGCTACCCTAAGCTACGAGCAGTACTTC.

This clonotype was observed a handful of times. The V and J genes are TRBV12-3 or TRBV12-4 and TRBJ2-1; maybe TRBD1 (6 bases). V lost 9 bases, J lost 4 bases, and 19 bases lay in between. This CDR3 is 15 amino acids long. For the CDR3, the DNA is TGTGCCAGTACGACGGGGACAAAGACATACAATGAGCAGTTCTTC. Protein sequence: CASTTGTKTYNEQFF.

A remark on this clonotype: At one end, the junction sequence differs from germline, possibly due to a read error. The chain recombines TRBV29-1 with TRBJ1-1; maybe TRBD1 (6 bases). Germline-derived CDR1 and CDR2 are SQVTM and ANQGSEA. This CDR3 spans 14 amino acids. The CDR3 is CSVEAWGTNTEAFF. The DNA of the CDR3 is TGCAGCGTGGAAGCGTGGGGGACAAACACTGAAGCTTTCTTT. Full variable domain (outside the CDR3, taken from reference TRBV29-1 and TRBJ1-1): SAVISQKPSRDICQRGTSLTIQCQVDSQVTMMFWYRQQPGQSLTLIATANQGSEATYESGFVIDKFPISRPNLTFSTLTVSNMSPEDSSIYLCSVEAWGTNTEAFFGQGTRLTVV.